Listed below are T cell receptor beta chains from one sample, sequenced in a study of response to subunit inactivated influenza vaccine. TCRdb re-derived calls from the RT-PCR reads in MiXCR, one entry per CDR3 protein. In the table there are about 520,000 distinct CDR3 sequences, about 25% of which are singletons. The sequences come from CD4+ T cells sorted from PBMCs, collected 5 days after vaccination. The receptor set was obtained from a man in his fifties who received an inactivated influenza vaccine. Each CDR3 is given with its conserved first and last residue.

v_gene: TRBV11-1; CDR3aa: CASSTRLDGADTQYF
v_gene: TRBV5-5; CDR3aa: CASTERGLLYYEQYF
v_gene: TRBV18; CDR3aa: CASSPGQTYTGELFF
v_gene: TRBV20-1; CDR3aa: CSASLAKGGAKNIQYF
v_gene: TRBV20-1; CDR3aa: CSATETGVFEQYF
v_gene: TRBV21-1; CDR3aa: CASSKGGGGGLGNEQYF
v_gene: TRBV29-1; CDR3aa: CSVLPTQCF
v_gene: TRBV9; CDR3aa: CASSAGHRQGFQETQYF
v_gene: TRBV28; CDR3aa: CASSLRWPDVWTEAFF
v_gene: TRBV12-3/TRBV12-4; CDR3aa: CASSQLAGGLGEQYF
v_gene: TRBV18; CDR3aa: CASSPENEQYF
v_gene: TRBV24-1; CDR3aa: CATSDSREISGELFF
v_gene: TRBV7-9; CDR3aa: CASSMRTEGYTF
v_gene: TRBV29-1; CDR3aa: CSVATAETQYF
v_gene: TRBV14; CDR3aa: CASSQGFGRDYEQYF
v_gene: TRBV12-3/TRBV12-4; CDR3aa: CASSFGPMSNEQFF
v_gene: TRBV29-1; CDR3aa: CSVVASASLYEQYF
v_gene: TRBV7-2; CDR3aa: CASSLGGLGDTQYF
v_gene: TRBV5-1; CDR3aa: CASSFLQGFLTGELFF
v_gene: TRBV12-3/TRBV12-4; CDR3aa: CASSLTVSADTQYF
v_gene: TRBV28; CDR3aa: CASSDTYRVGGANVLTF
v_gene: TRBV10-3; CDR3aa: CAISSQGRAGENEQYF
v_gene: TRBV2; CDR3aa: CASSERLIQPQHF
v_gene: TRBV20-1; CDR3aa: CSASRGFVDEQYF
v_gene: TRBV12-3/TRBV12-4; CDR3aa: CASREGRGQIQETQYF
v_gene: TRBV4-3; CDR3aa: CASSQEKDTEAFF
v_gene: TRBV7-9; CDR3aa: CASSLLPQPFTRNEQFF
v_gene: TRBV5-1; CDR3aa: CASSFRGRNTDTQYF
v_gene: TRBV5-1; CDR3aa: CASSLEGGRGEKLFF
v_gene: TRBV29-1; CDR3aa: CSVWVSRWTDTQYF
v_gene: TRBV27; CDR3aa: CASSDLAGDEQYF
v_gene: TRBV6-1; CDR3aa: CASSPQSGSWELFF
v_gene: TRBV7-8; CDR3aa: CASSLARFSREQFF
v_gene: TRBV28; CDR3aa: CASRSSTGGPNSPLHF
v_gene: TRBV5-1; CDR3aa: CASSRGDSYNSPLHF
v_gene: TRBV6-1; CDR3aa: CASSPLRGRTGELFF
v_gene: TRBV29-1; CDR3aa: CSAGTGGSGANVLTF
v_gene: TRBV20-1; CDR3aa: CSARAGTGGPGELFF
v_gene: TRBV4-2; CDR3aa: CASSQSGSNTGELFF
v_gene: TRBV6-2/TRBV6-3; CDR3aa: CASSYGGQGKDTQYF
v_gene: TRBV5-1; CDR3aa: CASSLVPKSNEQFF
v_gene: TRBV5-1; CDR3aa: CASSLQLAGYNEQFF
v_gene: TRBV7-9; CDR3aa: CASSSNSGGAYNEQFF
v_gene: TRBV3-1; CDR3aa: CASRPGGGEQFF
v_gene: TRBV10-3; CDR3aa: CATRDLAVAKNIQYF
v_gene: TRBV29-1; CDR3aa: CSVEVGGTGGIQYF
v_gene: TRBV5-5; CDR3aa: CASSLRTGFLNGDIQYF
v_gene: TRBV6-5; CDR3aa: CASSYGNPGRGSYEQYF
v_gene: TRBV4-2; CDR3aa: CASSQAPGGSQAGELFF
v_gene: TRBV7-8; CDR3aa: CASSWLGGYEQYF
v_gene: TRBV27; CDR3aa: CASSLLVGENTGELFF
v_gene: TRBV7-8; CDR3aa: CASTPRRLGSYEQYF
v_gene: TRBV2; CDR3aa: CASSERAGANVLTF
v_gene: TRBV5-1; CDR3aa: CASSSGTEQETQYF
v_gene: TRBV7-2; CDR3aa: CASSLDRGSYEQYF
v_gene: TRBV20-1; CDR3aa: CSAREIQGYRTGELFF